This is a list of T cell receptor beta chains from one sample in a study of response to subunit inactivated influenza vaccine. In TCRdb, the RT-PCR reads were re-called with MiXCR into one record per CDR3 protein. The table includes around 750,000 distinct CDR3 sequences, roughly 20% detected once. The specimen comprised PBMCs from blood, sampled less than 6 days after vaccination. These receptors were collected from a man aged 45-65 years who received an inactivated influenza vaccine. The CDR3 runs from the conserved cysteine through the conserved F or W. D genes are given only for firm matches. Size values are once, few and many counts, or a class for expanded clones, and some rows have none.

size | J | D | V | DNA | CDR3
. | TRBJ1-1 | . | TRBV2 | TGTGCCAGCAGGGACGACGGAGTGAACACTGAAGCTTTCTTT | CASRDDGVNTEAFF
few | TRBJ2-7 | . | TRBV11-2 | TGTGCCAGCAGCGCCATCTACGAGCAGTACTTC | CASSAIYEQYF
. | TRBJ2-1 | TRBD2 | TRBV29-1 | TGCAGCGTTGAAGAGCGAGCGGGGTACAATGAGCAGTTCTTC | CSVEERAGYNEQFF
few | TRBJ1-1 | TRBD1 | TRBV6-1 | TGTGCCAGCAGTGGACAGGGGGCGGCTACTGAAGCTTTCTTT | CASSGQGAATEAFF
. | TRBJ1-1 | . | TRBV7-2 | TGTGCCACCCTGACGCCCTTGAACACTGAAGCTTTCTTT | CATLTPLNTEAFF
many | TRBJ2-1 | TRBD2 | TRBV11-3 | TGTGCCAGCAGCTTAGTCCGAGCGGGAGTGGAGGCCAATGAGCAGTTCTTC | CASSLVRAGVEANEQFF
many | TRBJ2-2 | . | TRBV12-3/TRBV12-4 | TGTGCCAGCAGTCGGGGAGGGGAGCTGTTTTTT | CASSRGGELFF
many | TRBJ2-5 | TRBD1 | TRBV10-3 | TGTGCCATCAACGGACAGGCGGAAGAGACCCAGTACTTC | CAINGQAEETQYF
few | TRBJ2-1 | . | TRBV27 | TGTGCCAGCAGTTCGGGGTTAGGTGAGCAGTTCTTC | CASSSGLGEQFF
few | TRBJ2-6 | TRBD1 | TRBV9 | TGTGCCAGCAGCGTAGTGCAGGGGGACTCTGGGGCCAACGTCCTGACTTTC | CASSVVQGDSGANVLTF
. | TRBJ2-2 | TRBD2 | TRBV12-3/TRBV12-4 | TGTGCCAGCAGTTTCGGACTAGCGGGAGCAAACACCGGGGAGCTGTTTTTT | CASSFGLAGANTGELFF
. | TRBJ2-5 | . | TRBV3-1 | TGTGCCAGCAGCCAAGATGAGTTCGGGGAAGAGACCCAGTACTTC | CASSQDEFGEETQYF
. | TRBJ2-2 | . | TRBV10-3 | TGTGCCATCAGTGCCAACAGGGACACCGGGGAGCTGTTTTTT | CAISANRDTGELFF
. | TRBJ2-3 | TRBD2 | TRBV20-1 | TGCAGTGCTAGCATGGGGGGACTAGCGCGACGGGGCACAGATACGCAGTATTTT | CSASMGGLARRGTDTQYF
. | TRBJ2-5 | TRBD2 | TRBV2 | TGTGCCAGCAGTGGATTACTAGCGGGGGGGGAGACCCAGTACTTC | CASSGLLAGGETQYF
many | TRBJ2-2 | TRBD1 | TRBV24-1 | TGTGCCACCAGCTTATGGGGGACAGGGAACACCGGGGAGCTGTTTTTT | CATSLWGTGNTGELFF
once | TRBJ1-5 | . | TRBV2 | TGTGCCAGCAGTGAAGACTCAGGGGGCAATCAGCCCCAGCATTTT | CASSEDSGGNQPQHF
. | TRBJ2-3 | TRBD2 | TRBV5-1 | TGCGCCAGCAGGGCTAGCGGAGCAGATACGCAGTATTTT | CASRASGADTQYF
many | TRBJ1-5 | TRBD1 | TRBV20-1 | TGCAGTGCTCCCAGGGGGCACGGCCAGCCCCAGCATTTT | CSAPRGHGQPQHF
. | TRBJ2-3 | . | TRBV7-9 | TGTGCCAGCAGCCGTAGTCGAAGTCGCGGGGATACGCAGTATTTT | CASSRSRSRGDTQYF
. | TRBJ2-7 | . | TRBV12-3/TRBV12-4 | TGTGCCAGCAAACGGGTCGGTTACGAGCAGTACTTC | CASKRVGYEQYF
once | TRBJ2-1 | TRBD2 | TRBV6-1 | TGTGCCAGCAAGCCGGGACTAGCGGCCCCTTGGGGCTACAATGAGCAGTTCTTC | CASKPGLAAPWGYNEQFF
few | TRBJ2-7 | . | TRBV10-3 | TGTGCCATCAGTGAGTCGATGGGGTCCTACGAGCAGTACTTC | CAISESMGSYEQYF
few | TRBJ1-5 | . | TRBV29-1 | TGCAGCGGCCTACAGCTGCCAGGGGAGAATCAGCCCCAGCATTTT | CSGLQLPGENQPQHF
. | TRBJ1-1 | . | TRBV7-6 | TGTGCCAGCAGCTTTTTCAGGGGAGGGACTGAAGCTTTCTTT | CASSFFRGGTEAFF
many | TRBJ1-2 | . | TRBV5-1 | TGCGCCAGCAGCAGGGAGCTTAACTATGGCTACACCTTC | CASSRELNYGYTF
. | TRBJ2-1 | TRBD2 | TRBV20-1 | TGCAGTGCTCAGCGGGATAGGGACTTTGGGCAGTTCTTC | CSAQRDRDFGQFF
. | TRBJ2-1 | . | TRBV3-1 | TGTGCCAGCAGCCATCCTGCCAGCCCCACTCACAATGAGCAGTTCTTC | CASSHPASPTHNEQFF
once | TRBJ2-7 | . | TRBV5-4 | TGTGCCATCAGCTTGGGGATCCCCCGGACTGTGAGCTCCTACGAGCAGTACTTC | CAISLGIPRTVSSYEQYF
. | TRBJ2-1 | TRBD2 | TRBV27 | TGTGCCAGCAGCTTTGCCGGGGTAGCGGGAGTGGATGAGCAGTTCTTC | CASSFAGVAGVDEQFF
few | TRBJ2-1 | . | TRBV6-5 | TGTGCCAGCAGTTACGGGGACCCGAGAGGGGGGAATGAGCAGTTCTTC | CASSYGDPRGGNEQFF
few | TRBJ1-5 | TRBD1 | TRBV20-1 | TGCAGTGCAAATGACAGGGGCAATCAGCCCCAGCATTTT | CSANDRGNQPQHF
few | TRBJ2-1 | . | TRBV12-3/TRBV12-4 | TGTGCCAGCAGTTTAGCGGGGGCAGGGCTGAATGAGCAGTTCTTC | CASSLAGAGLNEQFF
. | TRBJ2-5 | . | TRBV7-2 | TGTGCCAGCAGCTTAGAGGGGCGCCGGGTACGAGAGACCCAGTACTTC | CASSLEGRRVRETQYF
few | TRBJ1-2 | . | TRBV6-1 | TGTGCCGCAATCGGGGGGCGATTCTATGGCTACACCTTC | CAAIGGRFYGYTF
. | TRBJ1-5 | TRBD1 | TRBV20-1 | TGCAGTGCTAGAGACGTGACAGGGGTGGATCAGCCCCAGCATTTT | CSARDVTGVDQPQHF
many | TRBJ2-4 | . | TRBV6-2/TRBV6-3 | TGTGCCAGCAGTGAGGTGAACATTCAGTACTTC | CASSEVNIQYF
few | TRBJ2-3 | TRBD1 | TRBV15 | TGTGCCACCAGCAAAATTGACAGGGTCCACACAGATACGCAGTATTTT | CATSKIDRVHTDTQYF
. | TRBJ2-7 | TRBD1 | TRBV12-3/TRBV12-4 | TGTGCCAGCAGTTTCGGACAGGGGCTGCACTACGAGCAGTACTTC | CASSFGQGLHYEQYF
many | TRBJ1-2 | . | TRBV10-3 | TGTGCCATCAGTGATCCAAAGACCTATGGCTACACCTTC | CAISDPKTYGYTF
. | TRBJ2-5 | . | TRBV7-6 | TGTGCCAGCAGCTTCCAGACTCATCAAGAGACCCAGTACTTC | CASSFQTHQETQYF
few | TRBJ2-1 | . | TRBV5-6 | TGTGCCAGCAGCCTATATTTCTCAGACTACAATGAGCAGTTCTTC | CASSLYFSDYNEQFF
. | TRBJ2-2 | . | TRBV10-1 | TGCGCCAGCAGTGAGGCGACAGGAGGTTTAGTAGTCGGGGAGCTGTTTTTT | CASSEATGGLVVGELFF
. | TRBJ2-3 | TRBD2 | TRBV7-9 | TGTGCCAGCAGCTTTAGCGGGGGGGAAACAGATACGCAGTATTTT | CASSFSGGETDTQYF
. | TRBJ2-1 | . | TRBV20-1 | TGCAGTGCTAGAGATGGTTCTAGAGGTATTCGCAATGAGCAGTTCTTC | CSARDGSRGIRNEQFF
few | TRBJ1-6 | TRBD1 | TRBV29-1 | TGCAGCGTTCAGACAGGGCTGACGGTGAATTCACCCCTCCACTTT | CSVQTGLTVNSPLHF
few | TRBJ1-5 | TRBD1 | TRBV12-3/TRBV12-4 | TGTGCCAGCAGTCGGACAGGGGCAAGCAATCAGCCCCAGCATTTT | CASSRTGASNQPQHF
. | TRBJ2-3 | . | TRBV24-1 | TGTGCCACCAGTGATTTTCAGGGCAGAGATACGCAGTATTTT | CATSDFQGRDTQYF
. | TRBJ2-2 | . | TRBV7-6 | TGTGCCAGCAGCCAAACTGGAGGAAGTTACACCGGGGAGCTGTTTTTT | CASSQTGGSYTGELFF
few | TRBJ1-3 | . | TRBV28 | TGTGCCAGCAGTTCGATACGAAACACCATATATTTT | CASSSIRNTIYF
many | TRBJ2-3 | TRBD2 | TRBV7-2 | TGTGCCAGCAGCTTAGGGCCGGCTGGAGCGGGGGGAACCACAGATACGCAGTATTTT | CASSLGPAGAGGTTDTQYF
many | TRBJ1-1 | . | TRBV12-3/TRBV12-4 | TGTGCCAGCAGCTTATTTGAAAACACTGAAGCTTTCTTT | CASSLFENTEAFF
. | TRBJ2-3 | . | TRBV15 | TGTGCCACCAGCTCAGAGGCCAGGGGCACAGATACGCAGTATTTT | CATSSEARGTDTQYF
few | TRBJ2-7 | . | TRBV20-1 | TGCAGTGCTAGAGATCCGGGACGTGCCTACGAGCAGTACTTC | CSARDPGRAYEQYF
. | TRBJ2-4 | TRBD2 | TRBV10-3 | TGTGCCATCAGCGAGGGGGCTAGCGGGGTTGGAGCCAAAAACATTCAGTACTTC | CAISEGASGVGAKNIQYF
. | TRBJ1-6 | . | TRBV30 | TGTGCCTGGAGAAGGGACAATTCACCCCTCCACTTT | CAWRRDNSPLHF
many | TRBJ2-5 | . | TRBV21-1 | TGTGCCAGCAGCCTCCATGTAGCGGGTTGCCAAGAGACCCAGTACTTC | CASSLHVAGCQETQYF
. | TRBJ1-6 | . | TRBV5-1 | TGCGCCAGCAGGCCGACCGGGTCCCCGGCTTCACCCCTCCACTTT | CASRPTGSPASPLHF
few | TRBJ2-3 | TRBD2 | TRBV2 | TGTGCCAGCAGGTCGGGGGGGCGCCCAGATACGCAGTATTTT | CASRSGGRPDTQYF
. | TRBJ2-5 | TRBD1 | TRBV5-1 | TGCGCCAGCAGCTTCGGACAGGGGGCGGTACAAGAGACCCAGTACTTC | CASSFGQGAVQETQYF